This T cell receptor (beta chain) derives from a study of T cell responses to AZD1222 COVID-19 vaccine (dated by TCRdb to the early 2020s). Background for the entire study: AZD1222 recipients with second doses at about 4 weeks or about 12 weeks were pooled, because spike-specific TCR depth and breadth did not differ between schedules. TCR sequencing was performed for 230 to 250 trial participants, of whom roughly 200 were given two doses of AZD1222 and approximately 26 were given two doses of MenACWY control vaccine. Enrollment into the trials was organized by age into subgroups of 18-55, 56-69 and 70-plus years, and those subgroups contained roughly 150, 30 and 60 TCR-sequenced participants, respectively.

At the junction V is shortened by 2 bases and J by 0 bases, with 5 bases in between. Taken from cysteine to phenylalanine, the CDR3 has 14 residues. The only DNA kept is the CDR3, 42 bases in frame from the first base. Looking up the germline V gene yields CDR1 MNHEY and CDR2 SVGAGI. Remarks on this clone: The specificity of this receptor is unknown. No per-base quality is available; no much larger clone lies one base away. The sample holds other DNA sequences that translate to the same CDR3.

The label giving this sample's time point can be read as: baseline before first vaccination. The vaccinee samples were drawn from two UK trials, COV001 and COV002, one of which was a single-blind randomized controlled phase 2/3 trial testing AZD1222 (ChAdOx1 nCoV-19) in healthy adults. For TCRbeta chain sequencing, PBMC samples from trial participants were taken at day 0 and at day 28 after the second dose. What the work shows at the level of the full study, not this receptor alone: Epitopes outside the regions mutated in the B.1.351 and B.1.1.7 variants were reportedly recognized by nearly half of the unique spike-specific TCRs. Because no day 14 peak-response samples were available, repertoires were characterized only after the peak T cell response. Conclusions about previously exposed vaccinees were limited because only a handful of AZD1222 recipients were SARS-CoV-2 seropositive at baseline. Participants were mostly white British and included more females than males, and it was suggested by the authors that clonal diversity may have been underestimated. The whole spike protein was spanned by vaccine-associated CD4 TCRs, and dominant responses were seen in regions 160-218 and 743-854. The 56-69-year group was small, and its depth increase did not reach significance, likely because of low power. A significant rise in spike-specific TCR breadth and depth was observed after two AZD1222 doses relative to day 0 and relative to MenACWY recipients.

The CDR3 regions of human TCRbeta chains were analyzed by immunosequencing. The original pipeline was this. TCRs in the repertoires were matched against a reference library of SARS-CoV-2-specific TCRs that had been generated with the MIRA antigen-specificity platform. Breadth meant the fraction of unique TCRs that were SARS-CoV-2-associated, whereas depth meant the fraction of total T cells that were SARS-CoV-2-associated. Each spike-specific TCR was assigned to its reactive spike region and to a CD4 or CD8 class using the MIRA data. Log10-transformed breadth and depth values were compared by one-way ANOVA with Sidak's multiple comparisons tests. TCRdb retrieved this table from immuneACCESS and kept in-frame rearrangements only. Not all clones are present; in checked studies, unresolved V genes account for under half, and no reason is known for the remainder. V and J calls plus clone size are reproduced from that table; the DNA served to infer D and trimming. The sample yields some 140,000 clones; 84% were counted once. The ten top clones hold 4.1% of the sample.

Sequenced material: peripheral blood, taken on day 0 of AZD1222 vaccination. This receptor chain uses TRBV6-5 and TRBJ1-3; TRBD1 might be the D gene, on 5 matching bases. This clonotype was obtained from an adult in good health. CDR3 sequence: CASSYGGSGNTIYF. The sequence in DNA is TGTGCCAGCAGTTACGGGGGCTCTGGAAACACCATATATTTT.